This T cell receptor beta chain was captured in a study of regulatory and conventional T cells in RAG deficiency. Study-level points and caveats: Omenn patients showed >80% Treg-Tconv overlap and shorter CDR3 lengths. Omenn syndrome and CID/AS patients had 95 to 100-fold fewer unique Treg TCR beta sequences, versus approximately 10-fold elsewhere.

Comment on this clone: The antigen is undetermined.

V gave up 6 bases and J gave up 0 bases, with 11 bases separating them. CDR1 and CDR2 from the germline V gene are MNHNS and SASEGT. This CDR3 spans 15 amino acids. TCRdb's copy holds only in-frame clones and misses some; the assay was immunoSEQ multiplex PCR. Seen here are 45,000 to 50,000 clones, around 89% observed once, and the top ten hold 0.51%. The sorted conventional CD4+ T cells were CD25-low and CD127-high, with genomic DNA sequenced. A further study also used this sample, focusing on regulatory T cells. That paper notes: The PCR used 52 TRBV and 13 TRBJ primers.

The rearrangement uses TRBV6-1 and TRBJ1-4; D unresolved. Sequencing was done on a sample of CD4+ effector T cells sorted from blood. This receptor was taken from a human donor in good health. CDR3 sequence (DNA): TGTGCCAGCAGGTCGGTTAGTGCAACTAATGAAAAACTGTTTTTT. Translated, it gives CASRSVSATNEKLFF.